This record looks at one T cell receptor beta chain sequence and its context. The protocol was immunoSEQ multiplex PCR, while the TCRdb copy is restricted to in-frame clones and leaves out a portion. The table lists about 98,000 clones, about 88% of them singletons. The V gene's germline CDR1 is SGHTA and CDR2 FQGTGA. V was clipped by 4 bases and J by 5 bases, with 4 bases between them. The CDR3 is made up of 11 amino acids. These data originate in a study of cytomegalovirus exposure and HLA in healthy donors. The gene calls are TRBV7-3 and TRBJ2-3; no clear D gene. Sequencing used PBMCs. This sequence was found in a man younger than 35 in good health and CMV-seropositive. The CDR3 bases are TGTGCCAGCAGCTATAGAGATACGCAGTATTTT. Translated, it gives CASSYRDTQYF.